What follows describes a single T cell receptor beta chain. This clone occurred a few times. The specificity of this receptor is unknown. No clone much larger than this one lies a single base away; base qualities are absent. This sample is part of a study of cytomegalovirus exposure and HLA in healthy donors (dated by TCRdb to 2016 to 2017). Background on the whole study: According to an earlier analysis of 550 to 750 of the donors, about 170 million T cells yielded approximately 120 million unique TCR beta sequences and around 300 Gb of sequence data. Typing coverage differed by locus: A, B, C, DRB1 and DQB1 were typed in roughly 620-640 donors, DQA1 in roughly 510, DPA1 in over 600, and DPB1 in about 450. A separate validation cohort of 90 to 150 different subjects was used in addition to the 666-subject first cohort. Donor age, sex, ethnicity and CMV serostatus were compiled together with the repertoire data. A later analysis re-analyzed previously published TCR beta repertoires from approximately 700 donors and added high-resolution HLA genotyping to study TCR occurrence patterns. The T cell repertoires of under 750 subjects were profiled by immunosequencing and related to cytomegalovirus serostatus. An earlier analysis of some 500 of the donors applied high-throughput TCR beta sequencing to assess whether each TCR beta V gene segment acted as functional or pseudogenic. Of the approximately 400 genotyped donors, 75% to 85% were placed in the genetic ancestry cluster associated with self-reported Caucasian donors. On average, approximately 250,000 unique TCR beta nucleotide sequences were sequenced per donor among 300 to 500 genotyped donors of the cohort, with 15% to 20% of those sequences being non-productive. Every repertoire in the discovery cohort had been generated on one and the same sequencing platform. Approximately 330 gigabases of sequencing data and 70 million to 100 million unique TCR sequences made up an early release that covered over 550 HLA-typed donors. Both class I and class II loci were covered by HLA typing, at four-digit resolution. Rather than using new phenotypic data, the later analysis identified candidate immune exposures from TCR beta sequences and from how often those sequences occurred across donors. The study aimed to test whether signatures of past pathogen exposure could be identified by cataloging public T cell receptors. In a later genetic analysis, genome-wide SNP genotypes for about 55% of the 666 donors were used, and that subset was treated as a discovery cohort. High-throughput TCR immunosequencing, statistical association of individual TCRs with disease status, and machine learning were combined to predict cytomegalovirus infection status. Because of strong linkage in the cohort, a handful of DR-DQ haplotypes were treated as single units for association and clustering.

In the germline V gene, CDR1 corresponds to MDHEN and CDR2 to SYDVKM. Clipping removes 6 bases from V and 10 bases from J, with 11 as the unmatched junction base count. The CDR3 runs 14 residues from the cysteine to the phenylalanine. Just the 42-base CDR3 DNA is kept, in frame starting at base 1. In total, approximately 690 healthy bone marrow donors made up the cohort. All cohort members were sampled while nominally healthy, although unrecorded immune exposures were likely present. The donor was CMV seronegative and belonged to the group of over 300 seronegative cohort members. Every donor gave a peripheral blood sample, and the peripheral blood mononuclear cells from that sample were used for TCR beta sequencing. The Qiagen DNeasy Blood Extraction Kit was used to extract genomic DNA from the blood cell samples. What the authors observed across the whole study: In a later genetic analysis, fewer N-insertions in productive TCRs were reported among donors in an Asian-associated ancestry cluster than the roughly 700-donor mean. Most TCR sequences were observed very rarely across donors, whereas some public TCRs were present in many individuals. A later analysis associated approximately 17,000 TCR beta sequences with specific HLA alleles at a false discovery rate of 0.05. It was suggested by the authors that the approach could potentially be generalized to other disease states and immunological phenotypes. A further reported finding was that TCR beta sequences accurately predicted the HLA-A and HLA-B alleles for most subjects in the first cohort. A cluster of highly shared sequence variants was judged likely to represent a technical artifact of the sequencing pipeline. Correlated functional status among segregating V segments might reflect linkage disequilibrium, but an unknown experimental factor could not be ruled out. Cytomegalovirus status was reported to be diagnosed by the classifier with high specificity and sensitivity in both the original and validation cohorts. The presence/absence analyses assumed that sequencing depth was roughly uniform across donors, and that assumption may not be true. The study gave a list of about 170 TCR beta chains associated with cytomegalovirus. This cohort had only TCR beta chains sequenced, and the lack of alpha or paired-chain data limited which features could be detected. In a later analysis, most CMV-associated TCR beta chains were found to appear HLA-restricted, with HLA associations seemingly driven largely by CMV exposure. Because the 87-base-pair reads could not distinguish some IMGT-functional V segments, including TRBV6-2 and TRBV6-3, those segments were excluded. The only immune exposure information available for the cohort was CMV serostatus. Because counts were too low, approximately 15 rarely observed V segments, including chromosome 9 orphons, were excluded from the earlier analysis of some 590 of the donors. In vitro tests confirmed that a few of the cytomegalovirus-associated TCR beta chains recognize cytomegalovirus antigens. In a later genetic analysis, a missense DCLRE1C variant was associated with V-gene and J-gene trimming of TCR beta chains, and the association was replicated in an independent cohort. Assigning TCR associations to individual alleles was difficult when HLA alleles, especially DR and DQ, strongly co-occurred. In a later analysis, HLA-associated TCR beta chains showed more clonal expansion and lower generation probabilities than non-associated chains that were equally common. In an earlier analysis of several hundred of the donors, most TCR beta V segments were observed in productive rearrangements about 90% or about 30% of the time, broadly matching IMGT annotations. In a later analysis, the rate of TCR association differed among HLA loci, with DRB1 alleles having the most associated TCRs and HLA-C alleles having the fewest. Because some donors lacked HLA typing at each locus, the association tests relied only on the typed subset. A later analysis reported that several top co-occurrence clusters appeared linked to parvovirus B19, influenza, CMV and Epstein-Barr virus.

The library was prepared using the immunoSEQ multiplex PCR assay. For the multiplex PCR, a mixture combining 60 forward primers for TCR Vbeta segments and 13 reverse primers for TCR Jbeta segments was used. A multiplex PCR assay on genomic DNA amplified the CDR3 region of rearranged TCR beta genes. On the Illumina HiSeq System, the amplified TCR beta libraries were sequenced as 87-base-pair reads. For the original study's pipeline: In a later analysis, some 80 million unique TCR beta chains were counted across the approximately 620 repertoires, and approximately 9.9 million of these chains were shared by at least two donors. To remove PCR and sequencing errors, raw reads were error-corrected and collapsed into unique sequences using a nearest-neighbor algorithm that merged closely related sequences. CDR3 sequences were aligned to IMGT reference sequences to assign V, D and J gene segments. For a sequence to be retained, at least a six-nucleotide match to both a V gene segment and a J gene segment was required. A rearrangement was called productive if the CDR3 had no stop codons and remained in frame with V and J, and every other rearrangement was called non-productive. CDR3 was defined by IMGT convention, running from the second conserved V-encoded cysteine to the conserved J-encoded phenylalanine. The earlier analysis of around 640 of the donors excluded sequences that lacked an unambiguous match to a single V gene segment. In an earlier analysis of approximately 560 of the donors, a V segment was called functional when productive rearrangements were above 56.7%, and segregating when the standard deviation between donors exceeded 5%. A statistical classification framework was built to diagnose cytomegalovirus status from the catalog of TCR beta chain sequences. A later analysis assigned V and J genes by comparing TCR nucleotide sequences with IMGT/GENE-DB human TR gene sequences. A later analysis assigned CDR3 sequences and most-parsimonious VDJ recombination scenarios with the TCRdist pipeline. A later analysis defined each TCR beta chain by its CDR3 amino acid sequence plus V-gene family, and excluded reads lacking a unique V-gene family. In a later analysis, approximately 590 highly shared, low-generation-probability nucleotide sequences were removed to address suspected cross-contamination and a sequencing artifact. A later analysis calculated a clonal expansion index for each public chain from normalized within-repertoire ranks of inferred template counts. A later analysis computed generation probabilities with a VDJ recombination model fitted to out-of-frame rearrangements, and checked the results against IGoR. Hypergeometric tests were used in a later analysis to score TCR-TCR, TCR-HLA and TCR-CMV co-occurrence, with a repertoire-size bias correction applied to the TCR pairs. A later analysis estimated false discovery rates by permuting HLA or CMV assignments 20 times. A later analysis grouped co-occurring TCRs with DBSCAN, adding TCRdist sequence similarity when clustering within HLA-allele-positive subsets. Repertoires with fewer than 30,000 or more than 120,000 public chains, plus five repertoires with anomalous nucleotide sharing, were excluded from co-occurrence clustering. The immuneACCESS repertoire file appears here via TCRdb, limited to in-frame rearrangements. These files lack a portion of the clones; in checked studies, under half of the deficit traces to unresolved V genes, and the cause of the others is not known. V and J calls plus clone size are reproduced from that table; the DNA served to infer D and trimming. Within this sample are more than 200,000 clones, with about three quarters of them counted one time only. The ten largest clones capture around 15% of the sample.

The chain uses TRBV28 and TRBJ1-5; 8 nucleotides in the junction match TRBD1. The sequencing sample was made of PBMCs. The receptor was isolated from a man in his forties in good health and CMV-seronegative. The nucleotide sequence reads TGTGCCAGCAGGGGGACAGGCCACGTCTCTCCCCAGCATTTT. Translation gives CASRGTGHVSPQHF.